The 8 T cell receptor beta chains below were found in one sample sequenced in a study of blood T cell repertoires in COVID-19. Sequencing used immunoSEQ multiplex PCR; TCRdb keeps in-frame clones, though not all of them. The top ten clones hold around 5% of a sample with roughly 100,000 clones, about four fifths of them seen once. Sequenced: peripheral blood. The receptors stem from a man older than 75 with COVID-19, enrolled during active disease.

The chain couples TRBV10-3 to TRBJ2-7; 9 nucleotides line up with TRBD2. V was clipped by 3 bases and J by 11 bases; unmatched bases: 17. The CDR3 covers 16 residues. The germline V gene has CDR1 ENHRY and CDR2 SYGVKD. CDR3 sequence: CAISDVSGTSFKSEYF. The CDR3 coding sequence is TGTGCCATCAGTGACGTCTCTGGGACTAGCTTCAAGTCCGAGTACTTC.

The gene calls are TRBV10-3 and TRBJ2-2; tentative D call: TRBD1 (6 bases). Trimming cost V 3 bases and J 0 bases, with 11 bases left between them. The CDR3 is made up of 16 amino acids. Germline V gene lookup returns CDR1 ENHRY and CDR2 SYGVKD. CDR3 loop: CAISDSGTPNTGELFF. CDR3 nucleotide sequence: TGTGCCATCAGTGACTCCGGGACACCGAACACCGGGGAGCTGTTTTTT.

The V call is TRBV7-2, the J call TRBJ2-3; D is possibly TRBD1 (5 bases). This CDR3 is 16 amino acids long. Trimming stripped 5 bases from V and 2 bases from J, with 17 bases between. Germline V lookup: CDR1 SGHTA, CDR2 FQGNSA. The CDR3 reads CASSPQGFSNTDTQYF. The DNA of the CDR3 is TGTGCCAGCAGCCCCCAGGGATTTAGCAACACAGATACGCAGTATTTT.

The CDR3 sequence is CASSPRGTGAGETQYF. The CDR3 DNA is TGTGCCAGCTCACCAAGAGGGACGGGAGCAGGCGAGACCCAGTACTTC. The genes are TRBV18 and TRBJ2-5; tentative D call: TRBD2 (6 bases). CDR1 and CDR2 (germline): KGHSH, LQKENI. V was shortened by 2 bases and J by 5 bases, with 18 bases between the two germline ends. CDR3 size: 16 residues.

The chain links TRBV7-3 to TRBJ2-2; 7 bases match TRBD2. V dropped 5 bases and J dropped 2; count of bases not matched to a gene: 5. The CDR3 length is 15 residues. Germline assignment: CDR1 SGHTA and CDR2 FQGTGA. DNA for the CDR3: TGTGCCAGCAGCCAGGGACTACCAAACACCGGGGAGCTGTTTTTT. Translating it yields CASSQGLPNTGELFF.

The CDR3 DNA is TGTGCCACCAGCACAACTAGCGGGAGGGCCGATCGCACAGATACGCAGTATTTT. Its translation: CATSTTSGRADRTDTQYF. The rearrangement joins TRBV15 to TRBJ2-3, with 13 bases that match TRBD2. Germline CDR1 and CDR2: LNHNV and YYDKDF (reference sequence). V shed 4 bases and J 1 base; nucleotides not matched to a gene: 8. The CDR3 is 18 residues long.

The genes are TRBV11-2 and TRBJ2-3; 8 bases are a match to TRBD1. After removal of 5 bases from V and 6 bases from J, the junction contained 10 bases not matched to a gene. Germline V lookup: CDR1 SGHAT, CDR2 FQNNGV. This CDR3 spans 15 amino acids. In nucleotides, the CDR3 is TGTGCCAGCAGCCCGCCGGGACAGGCGACGGATACGCAGTATTTT. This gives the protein CASSPPGQATDTQYF.

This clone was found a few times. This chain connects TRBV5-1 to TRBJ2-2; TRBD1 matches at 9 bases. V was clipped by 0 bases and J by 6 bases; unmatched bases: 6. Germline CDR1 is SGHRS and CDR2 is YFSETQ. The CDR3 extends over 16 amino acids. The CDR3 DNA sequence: TGCGCCAGCAGCTTGGACGGGACAGGGTCCCCCGGGGAGCTGTTTTTT. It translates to CASSLDGTGSPGELFF.